A selection of T cell receptor beta chains follows, all from one sample in a study of T cell responses to AZD1222 COVID-19 vaccine. Clones were read by immunoSEQ multiplex PCR, and TCRdb kept only the in-frame ones, dropping some. The table shows approximately 100,000 clones, with roughly nine tenths occurring only once. The sequencing here drew on peripheral blood, taken on day 0 of AZD1222 vaccination. These receptors all stem from an adult in good health. Each CDR3 is given with its conserved first and last residue. The order of the fields is V gene, D gene, clone size, J gene, CDR3 protein, CDR3 DNA. The D gene is left open where the match is weak. Clone sizes are given selectively: once, few, many, or a class where the clone is expanded.

V: TRBV7-3; D: NA; size: NA; J: TRBJ1-1; CDR3: CASSLRASEAEAFF; DNA: TGTGCCAGCAGCTTAAGGGCTTCGGAGGCTGAAGCTTTCTTT
V: TRBV6-5; D: NA; size: NA; J: TRBJ2-5; CDR3: CASSRTGFETQYF; DNA: TGTGCCAGCAGTCGAACAGGCTTCGAGACCCAGTACTTC
V: TRBV27; D: NA; size: NA; J: TRBJ1-4; CDR3: CASSFNSPGHYATNEKLFF; DNA: TGTGCCAGCAGTTTCAACTCCCCGGGACACTATGCAACTAATGAAAAACTGTTTTTT
V: TRBV7-2; D: NA; size: NA; J: TRBJ1-2; CDR3: CASSQDSYGYTF; DNA: TGTGCCAGCAGCCAGGACAGCTATGGCTACACCTTC
V: TRBV9; D: TRBD1; size: NA; J: TRBJ1-4; CDR3: CASSVGQGMGKLFF; DNA: TGTGCCAGCAGCGTGGGACAGGGGATGGGAAAACTGTTTTTT
V: TRBV9; D: NA; size: NA; J: TRBJ1-1; CDR3: CASSVVANTEAFF; DNA: TGTGCCAGCAGCGTCGTGGCGAACACTGAAGCTTTCTTT
V: TRBV7-9; D: NA; size: NA; J: TRBJ2-6; CDR3: CASSPRTEMGSGANVLTF; DNA: TGTGCCAGCAGCCCGCGGACAGAGATGGGCTCTGGGGCCAACGTCCTGACTTTC
V: TRBV12-5; D: NA; size: once; J: TRBJ2-1; CDR3: CASGLGNLYNEQFF; DNA: TGTGCTAGTGGTTTGGGGAATCTCTACAATGAGCAGTTCTTC
V: TRBV15; D: TRBD1; size: NA; J: TRBJ2-2; CDR3: CATSSGWTGKTGELFF; DNA: TGTGCCACCAGCAGTGGTTGGACAGGGAAGACCGGGGAGCTGTTTTTT
V: TRBV7-9; D: NA; size: once; J: TRBJ1-4; CDR3: CASPRYPTGELFF; DNA: TGTGCCAGCCCCCGATATCCGACGGGCGAACTGTTTTTT
V: TRBV29-1; D: NA; size: NA; J: TRBJ1-2; CDR3: CSVEGAQEYGYTF; DNA: TGCAGCGTTGAAGGGGCACAGGAATATGGCTACACCTTC
V: TRBV6-2/TRBV6-3; D: NA; size: NA; J: TRBJ2-4; CDR3: CASSGGQSEIDIQYF; DNA: TGTGCCAGCAGTGGAGGACAGTCAGAAATCGACATTCAGTACTTC
V: TRBV20-1; D: NA; size: NA; J: TRBJ1-1; CDR3: CSATRTEAFF; DNA: TGCAGTGCTACCAGAACTGAAGCTTTCTTT
V: TRBV7-2; D: TRBD1; size: NA; J: TRBJ2-5; CDR3: CASSFRTGGEGETQYF; DNA: TGTGCCAGCAGCTTTAGAACAGGGGGCGAAGGAGAGACCCAGTACTTC
V: TRBV4-3; D: NA; size: NA; J: TRBJ2-7; CDR3: CASSQQLHTYEQYF; DNA: TGCGCCAGCAGCCAACAGCTACATACCTACGAGCAGTACTTC
V: TRBV19; D: NA; size: NA; J: TRBJ1-1; CDR3: CASSIDLASFMNTEAFF; DNA: TGTGCCAGTAGTATAGATCTGGCCAGCTTCATGAACACTGAAGCTTTCTTT
V: TRBV10-2; D: NA; size: NA; J: TRBJ1-1; CDR3: CASRDINEAFF; DNA: TGCGCCAGCAGAGACATAAATGAAGCTTTCTTT
V: TRBV10-3; D: NA; size: NA; J: TRBJ2-7; CDR3: CAISESISYEQYF; DNA: TGTGCCATCAGTGAGTCGATTTCATACGAGCAGTACTTC
V: TRBV24-1; D: NA; size: NA; J: TRBJ1-2; CDR3: CATSSSRIYGYTF; DNA: TGTGCCACCAGTAGTAGTCGAATCTATGGCTACACCTTC
V: TRBV7-2; D: NA; size: NA; J: TRBJ2-5; CDR3: CASSLDNGKETQYF; DNA: TGTGCCAGCAGCTTAGACAACGGGAAAGAGACCCAGTACTTC
V: TRBV5-4; D: TRBD2; size: NA; J: TRBJ2-5; CDR3: CASSLAARGGRETQYF; DNA: TGTGCCAGCAGCTTGGCAGCTCGGGGGGGCCGAGAGACCCAGTACTTC
V: TRBV5-1; D: TRBD2; size: NA; J: TRBJ2-5; CDR3: CASSYTSREGETQYF; DNA: TGCGCCAGCAGCTATACCTCGAGGGAGGGAGAGACCCAGTACTTC
V: TRBV5-6; D: NA; size: NA; J: TRBJ1-1; CDR3: CASSGDWTEAFF; DNA: TGTGCCAGCAGCGGGGACTGGACTGAAGCTTTCTTT
V: TRBV3-1/TRBV3-2; D: TRBD1; size: NA; J: TRBJ1-2; CDR3: CASSLSSGTGGYGYTF; DNA: TGTGCCAGCAGCCTTAGCTCCGGGACAGGGGGCTATGGCTACACCTTC
V: TRBV3-1/TRBV3-2; D: NA; size: once; J: TRBJ2-3; CDR3: CASSSGQITDTQYF; DNA: TGTGCCAGCAGCTCCGGGCAGATCACAGATACGCAGTATTTT